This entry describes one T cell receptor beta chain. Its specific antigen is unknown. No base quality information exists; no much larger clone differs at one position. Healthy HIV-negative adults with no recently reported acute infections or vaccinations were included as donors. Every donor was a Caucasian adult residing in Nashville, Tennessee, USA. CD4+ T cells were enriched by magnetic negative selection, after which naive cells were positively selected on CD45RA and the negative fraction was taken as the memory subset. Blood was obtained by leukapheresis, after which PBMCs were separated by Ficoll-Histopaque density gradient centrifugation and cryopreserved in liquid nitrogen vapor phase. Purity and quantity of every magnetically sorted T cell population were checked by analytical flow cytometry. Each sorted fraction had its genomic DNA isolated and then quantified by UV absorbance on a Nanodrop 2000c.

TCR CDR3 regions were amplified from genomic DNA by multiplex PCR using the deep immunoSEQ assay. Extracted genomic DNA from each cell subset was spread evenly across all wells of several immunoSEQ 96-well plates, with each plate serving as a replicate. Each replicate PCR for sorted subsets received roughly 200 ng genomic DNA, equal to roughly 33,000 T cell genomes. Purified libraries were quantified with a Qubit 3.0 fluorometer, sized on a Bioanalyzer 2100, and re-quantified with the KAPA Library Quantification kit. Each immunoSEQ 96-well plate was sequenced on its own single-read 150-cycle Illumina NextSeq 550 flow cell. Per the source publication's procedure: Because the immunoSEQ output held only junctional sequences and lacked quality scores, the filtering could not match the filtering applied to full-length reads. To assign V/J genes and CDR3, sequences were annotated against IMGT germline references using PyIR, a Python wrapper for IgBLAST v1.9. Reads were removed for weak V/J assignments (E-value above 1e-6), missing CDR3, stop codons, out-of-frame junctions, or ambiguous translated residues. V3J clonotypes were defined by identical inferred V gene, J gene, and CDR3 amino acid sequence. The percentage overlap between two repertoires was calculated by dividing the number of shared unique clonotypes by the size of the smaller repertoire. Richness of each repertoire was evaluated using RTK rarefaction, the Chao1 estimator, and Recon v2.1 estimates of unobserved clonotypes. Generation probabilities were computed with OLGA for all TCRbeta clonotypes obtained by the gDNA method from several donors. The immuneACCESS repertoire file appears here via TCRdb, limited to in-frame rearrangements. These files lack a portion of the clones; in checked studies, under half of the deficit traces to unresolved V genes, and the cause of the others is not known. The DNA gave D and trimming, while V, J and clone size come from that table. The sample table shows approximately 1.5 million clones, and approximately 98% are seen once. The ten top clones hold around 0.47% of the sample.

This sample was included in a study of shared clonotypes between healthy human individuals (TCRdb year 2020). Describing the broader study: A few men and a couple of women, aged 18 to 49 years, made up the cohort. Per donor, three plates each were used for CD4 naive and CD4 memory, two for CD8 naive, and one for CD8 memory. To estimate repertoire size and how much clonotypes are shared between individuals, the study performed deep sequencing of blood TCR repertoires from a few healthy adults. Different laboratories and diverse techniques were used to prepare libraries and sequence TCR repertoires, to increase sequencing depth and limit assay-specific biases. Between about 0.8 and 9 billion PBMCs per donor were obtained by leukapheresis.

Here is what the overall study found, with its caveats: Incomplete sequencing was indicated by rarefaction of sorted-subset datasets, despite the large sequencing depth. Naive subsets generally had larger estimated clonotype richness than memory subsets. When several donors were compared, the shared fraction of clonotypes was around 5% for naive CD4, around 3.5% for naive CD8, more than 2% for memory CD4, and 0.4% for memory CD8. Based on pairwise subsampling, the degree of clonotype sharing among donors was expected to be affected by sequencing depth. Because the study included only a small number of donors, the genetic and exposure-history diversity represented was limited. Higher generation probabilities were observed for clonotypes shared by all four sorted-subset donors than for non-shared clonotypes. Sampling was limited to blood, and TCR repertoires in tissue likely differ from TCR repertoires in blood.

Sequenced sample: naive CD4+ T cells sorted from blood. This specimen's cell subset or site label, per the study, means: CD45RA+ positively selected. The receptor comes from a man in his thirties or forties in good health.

The CDR3 region reads CASNQREGYEQYF. At the DNA level, the sequence is TGTGCCAGCAACCAGCGGGAGGGGTACGAGCAGTACTTC. The V gene is TRBV9 and the J gene is TRBJ2-7; 10 nucleotides in the junction match TRBD2. Counted from cysteine to phenylalanine, this CDR3 has 13 amino acids. The DNA shown is the 39-base CDR3, in frame from base 1. V loses 6 bases at its end and J loses 4 bases; junction bases beyond the gene matches: 4. Reading the germline V gene gives CDR1 SGDLS and CDR2 YYNGEE.